Presented here are 19 T cell receptor beta chains from one specimen sequenced in a study of T cells in Graves' hyperthyroidism and ophthalmopathy. Amplification of TCR beta CDR3 regions was performed using RNA transcripts as template. The HTBI primer set was used in a first-round RT-PCR of the TCR CDR3. TCRdb redid the calling of the multiplex PCR reads with MiXCR, one entry per CDR3 protein. There are hundreds of thousands of distinct CDR3 sequences in the sample; 15% to 20% occur only once, and over 45% lies in the top ten. Material: blood. Receptors originate from a middle-aged man with Graves' ophthalmopathy.

This clonotype was seen a handful of times. The CDR3 is CSARAGSTDTQYF. CDR3 DNA sequence: TGCAGCGCAAGGGCGGGATCAACAGATACGCAGTATTTT. The rearrangement uses TRBV20-1 and TRBJ2-3; tentatively, D is TRBD2 (6 bases). The CDR3 consists of 13 residues. CDR1 is DFQATT, CDR2 SNEGSKA, per germline (reference sequence).

The sample holds a few counts of this clonotype. V and J are TRBV5-1 and TRBJ2-1, with 11 bases aligning to TRBD2. Germline assignment: CDR1 SGHRS and CDR2 YFSETQ. CDR3 length: 17 amino acids. V shed 3 bases and J 2 bases; nucleotides not matched to a gene: 7. CDR3 bases: TGCGCCAGCAGCTCTCCTAGCGGGAGGATCCCCTACAATGAGCAGTTCTTC. Protein sequence: CASSSPSGRIPYNEQFF.

This chain links TRBV6-1 with TRBJ2-3, with D uncertain. The V end lost 5 bases, the J end lost 6 bases, and 12 bases lay between the germline ends. The CDR3 is made up of 13 amino acids. Germline V gives CDR1 MNHNS, CDR2 SASEGT. CDR3 residues: CASSKTWVDTQYF. The CDR3 nucleotides are TGTGCCAGCAGTAAGACCTGGGTTGATACGCAGTATTTT.

This clonotype was recorded many times. The chain links TRBV11-2 to TRBJ2-5; D ambiguous. The CDR3 has 11 amino acids. Germline V gives CDR1 SGHAT, CDR2 FQNNGV. V gave up 2 bases and J gave up 7 bases, with 5 bases separating them. The CDR3 nucleotides read TGTGCCAGCAGCTTAATGACGACCCAGTACTTC. Its translation: CASSLMTTQYF.

The rearrangement links TRBV6-5 to TRBJ2-1; D unclear. The CDR3 extends over 18 amino acids. The ends were cut back, 0 bases at V and 5 bases at J, with 20 bases in the middle. Germline V gene data show CDR1 as MNHEY and CDR2 as SVGAGI. The CDR3 here is CASSYSTDRAAFNNEQFF. In DNA form, the CDR3 reads TGTGCCAGCAGTTACTCCACAGATCGGGCTGCCTTCAACAATGAGCAGTTCTTC.

This clonotype has only a few counts. One end of the junction varies from germline; a read error may be responsible. Written as DNA, the CDR3 is TGTGCCAGCAGTGACGACAGGGGGAACGCTGAAGCTTTCTTT. Protein sequence: CASSDDRGNAEAFF. This rearrangement joins TRBV6-1 to TRBJ1-1, with 9 positions matching TRBD1. This CDR3 contains 14 residues. The V gene's germline CDR1 is MNHNS and CDR2 SASEGT.

This clonotype was counted once. The V and J genes are TRBV29-1 and TRBJ2-3, with 9 bases aligning to TRBD1. Germline CDR1 and CDR2: SQVTM and ANQGSEA. The junction had 6 bases not matched to a gene; V was cut back by 5 bases and J by 0 bases. CDR3 size: 15 residues. The CDR3: CSVSPGTGSTDTQYF. The CDR3 DNA sequence: TGCAGCGTTAGCCCCGGGACAGGGAGCACAGATACGCAGTATTTT.

This clonotype appeared a few times. The chain employs TRBV29-1 and TRBJ2-1; D remains ambiguous. The germline V and J ends were trimmed by 1 base and 5 bases, with 9 bases remaining between them. The CDR3 consists of 13 residues. Per germline, CDR1 SQVTM and CDR2 ANQGSEA. The CDR3 coding sequence is TGCAGCGTTGAAGGTAGGCAGGACAATGAGCAGTTCTTC. Translated, it gives CSVEGRQDNEQFF.

This clonotype showed up many times. The rearrangement uses TRBV28 and TRBJ2-1; 8 bases align to TRBD2. Germline assignment: CDR1 MDHEN and CDR2 SYDVKM. J lost 3 bases, V lost 4 bases, and 11 bases had no gene match. The CDR3 runs 17 residues. This chain's CDR3 is CASSSPGVAGFYNEQFF. The CDR3 DNA is TGTGCCAGCAGTTCCCCAGGGGTAGCGGGATTCTACAATGAGCAGTTCTTC.

This clonotype was found once. The chain recombines TRBV7-9 with TRBJ2-5; TRBD2 aligns across 14 bases. The V gene's germline CDR1 is SEHNR and CDR2 FQNEAQ (reference sequence). V shed 8 bases and J 1 base; nucleotides not matched to a gene: 3. The CDR3 spans 15 residues. CDR3: CASRGTSGSQETQYF. In nucleotides, the CDR3 is TGTGCCAGCCGAGGGACTAGCGGGAGCCAAGAGACCCAGTACTTC.

This clonotype was counted only a few times. The chain joins TRBV15 to TRBJ2-7, with 7 bases aligning to TRBD2. Germline trimming cut 9 bases from V and 0 bases from J; bases unmatched to any gene: 8. The germline V gene encodes CDR1 LNHNV and CDR2 YYDKDF (reference sequence). This CDR3 is 14 amino acids long. Here the CDR3 reads CATALSGNSYEQYF. CDR3 in DNA: TGTGCCACTGCCTTAAGCGGGAACTCCTACGAGCAGTACTTC.

The rearrangement links TRBV5-4 to TRBJ2-1; D remains ambiguous. The CDR3 loop spans 12 amino acids. Trimming removed 1 base at V and 5 bases at J, with 4 bases between. Germline V gene sequence: CDR1 SGHNT, CDR2 YYREEE (reference sequence). The CDR3 is CASSLPDNEQFF. The CDR3 region has the DNA TGTGCCAGCAGCTTGCCGGACAATGAGCAGTTCTTC.

This rearrangement joins TRBV20-1 to TRBJ2-1; D tentatively fits TRBD1 or TRBD2 (5 bases each). The CDR3 totals 17 residues. The V gene's germline CDR1 is DFQATT and CDR2 SNEGSKA (reference sequence). This CDR3 reads CSARDPISPSSYNEQFF. The CDR3 coding sequence is TGCAGCGCCAGGGACCCAATTTCTCCAAGCTCCTACAATGAGCAGTTCTTC.

The chain uses TRBV30 and TRBJ1-2; D gene uncertain. Germline loops: CDR1 GTSNPN, CDR2 SVGIG (reference sequence). The CDR3 totals 10 residues. The V end was cut by 8 bases, the J end by 4 bases, with 8 bases between. CDR3 DNA: TGTGCCCTCCGGGTCTATGGCTACACCTTC. This translates into CALRVYGYTF. Full variable domain (remainder filled in from reference TRBV30 and TRBJ1-2): SQTIHQWPATLVQPVGSPLSLECTVEGTSNPNLYWYRQAAGRGLQLLFYSVGIGQISSEVPQNLSASRPQDRQFILSSKKLLLSDSGFYLCALRVYGYTFGSGTRLTVV.

The chain combines TRBV6-5 with TRBJ2-7; 11 nucleotides line up with TRBD2. The CDR3 runs 17 residues. Germline V gene lookup returns CDR1 MNHEY and CDR2 SVGAGI. V shed 3 bases, J shed 2 bases, and the junction held 9 bases outside the gene matches. DNA for the CDR3: TGTGCCAGCAGTTATGTAGCTAGCGGGGGGCAGGCCTACGAGCAGTACTTC. Its translation is CASSYVASGGQAYEQYF.

The chain joins TRBV4-2 to TRBJ2-7, with D possibly matching TRBD1 (5 bases). V was clipped by 1 base and J by 7 bases, with 11 bases between them. There are 13 residues in the CDR3. The V gene's germline CDR1 is LGHNA and CDR2 YNFKEQ. Here the CDR3 reads CASSQALNREQYF. DNA for the CDR3: TGTGCCAGCAGCCAAGCGTTAAACAGGGAGCAGTACTTC.

The chain couples TRBV20-1 to TRBJ2-3; TRBD2 aligns across 9 bases. Unmatched junction bases numbered 9, after V lost 4 bases and J lost 4 bases. Germline loops: CDR1 DFQATT, CDR2 SNEGSKA (reference sequence). The CDR3 covers 15 residues. The CDR3 loop reads CSANWIAGDPDTQYF. As DNA, the CDR3 is TGCAGTGCTAATTGGATAGCGGGAGACCCAGATACGCAGTATTTT.

There are a few counts of this clonotype. This chain uses TRBV30 with TRBJ2-2; TRBD2 aligns across 8 bases. Germline V gives CDR1 GTSNPN, CDR2 SVGIG (reference sequence). The CDR3 is made up of 15 amino acids. J lost 0 bases, V lost 8 bases, and 8 bases had no gene match. The CDR3 protein is CAAPPSGSNTGELFF. The CDR3 nucleotides read TGTGCCGCACCCCCTAGCGGGTCGAACACCGGGGAGCTGTTTTTT.

The rearrangement links TRBV27 to TRBJ2-1; the D gene could be TRBD1 or TRBD2 (6 bases each). This CDR3 comprises 16 residues. Deletions cut 1 base from V and 6 bases from J, with 16 bases between. Germline CDR1 and CDR2: MNHEY and SMNVEV (reference sequence). The CDR3: CASSLWGLEGGNEQFF. DNA for the CDR3: TGTGCCAGCAGTTTATGGGGACTCGAGGGGGGCAATGAGCAGTTCTTC.